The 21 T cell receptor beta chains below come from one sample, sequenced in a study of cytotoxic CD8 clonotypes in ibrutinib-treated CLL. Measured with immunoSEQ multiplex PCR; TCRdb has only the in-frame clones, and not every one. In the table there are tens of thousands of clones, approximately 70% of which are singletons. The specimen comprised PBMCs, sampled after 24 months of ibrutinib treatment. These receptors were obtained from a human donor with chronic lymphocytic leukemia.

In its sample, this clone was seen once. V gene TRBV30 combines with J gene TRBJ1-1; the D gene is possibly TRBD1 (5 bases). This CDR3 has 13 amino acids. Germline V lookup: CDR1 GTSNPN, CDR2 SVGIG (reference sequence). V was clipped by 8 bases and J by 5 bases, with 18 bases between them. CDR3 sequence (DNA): TGTGCCCATTCCCGGGGGGATGGGACTGAAGCTTTCTTT. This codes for CAHSRGDGTEAFF.

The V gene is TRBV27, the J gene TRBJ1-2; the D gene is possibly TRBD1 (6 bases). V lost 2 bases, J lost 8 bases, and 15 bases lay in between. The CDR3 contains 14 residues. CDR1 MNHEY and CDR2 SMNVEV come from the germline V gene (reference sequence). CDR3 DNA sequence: TGTGCCAGCAGTTTAGGGGGGCCCCTCGGCGGCTACACCTTC. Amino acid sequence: CASSLGGPLGGYTF.

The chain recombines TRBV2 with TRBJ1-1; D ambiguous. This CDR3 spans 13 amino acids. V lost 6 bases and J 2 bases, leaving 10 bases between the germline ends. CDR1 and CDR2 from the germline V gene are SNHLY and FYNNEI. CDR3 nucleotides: TGTGCCAGCAGATCGGAGCCTAACACTGAAGCTTTCTTT. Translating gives CASRSEPNTEAFF.

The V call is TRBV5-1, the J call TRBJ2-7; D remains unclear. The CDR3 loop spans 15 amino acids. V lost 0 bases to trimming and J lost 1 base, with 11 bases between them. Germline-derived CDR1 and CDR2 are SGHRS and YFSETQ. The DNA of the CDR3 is TGCGCCAGCAGCTTGGGGAAGGGTTGGTCCTACGAGCAGTACTTC. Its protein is CASSLGKGWSYEQYF.

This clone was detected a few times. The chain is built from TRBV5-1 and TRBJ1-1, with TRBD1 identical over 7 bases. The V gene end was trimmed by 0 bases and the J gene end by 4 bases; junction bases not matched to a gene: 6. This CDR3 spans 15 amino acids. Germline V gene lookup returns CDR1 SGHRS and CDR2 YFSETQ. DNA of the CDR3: TGCGCCAGCAGCTTGGCTGAGGGGGCAGGCACTGAAGCTTTCTTT. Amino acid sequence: CASSLAEGAGTEAFF.

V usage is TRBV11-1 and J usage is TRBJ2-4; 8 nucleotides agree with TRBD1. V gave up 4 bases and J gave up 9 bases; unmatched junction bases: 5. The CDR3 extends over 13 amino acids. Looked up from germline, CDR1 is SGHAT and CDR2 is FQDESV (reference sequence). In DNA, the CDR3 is TGTGCCAGCAGCTCGGGACAGGCTGGCATTCAGTACTTC. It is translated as CASSSGQAGIQYF.

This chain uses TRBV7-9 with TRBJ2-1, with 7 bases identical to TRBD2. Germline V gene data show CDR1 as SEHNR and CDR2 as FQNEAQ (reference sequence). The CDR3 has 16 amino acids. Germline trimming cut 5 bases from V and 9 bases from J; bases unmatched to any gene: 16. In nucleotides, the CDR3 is TGTGCCAGCAGCCTAAATCCTGGCGGGAGTGTGGTTGAGCAGTTCTTC. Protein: CASSLNPGGSVVEQFF. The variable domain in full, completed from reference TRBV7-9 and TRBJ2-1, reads DTGVSQNPRHKITKRGQNVTFRCDPISEHNRLYWYRQTLGQGPEFLTYFQNEAQLEKSRLLSDRFSAERPKGSFSTLEIQRTEQGDSAMYLCASSLNPGGSVVEQFFGPGTRLTVL.

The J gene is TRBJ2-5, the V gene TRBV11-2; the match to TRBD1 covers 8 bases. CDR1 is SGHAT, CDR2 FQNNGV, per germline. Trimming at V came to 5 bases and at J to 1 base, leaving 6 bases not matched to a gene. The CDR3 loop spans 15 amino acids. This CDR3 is CASSLNRGIQETQYF. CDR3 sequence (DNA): TGTGCCAGCAGCCTAAACAGGGGGATCCAAGAGACCCAGTACTTC.

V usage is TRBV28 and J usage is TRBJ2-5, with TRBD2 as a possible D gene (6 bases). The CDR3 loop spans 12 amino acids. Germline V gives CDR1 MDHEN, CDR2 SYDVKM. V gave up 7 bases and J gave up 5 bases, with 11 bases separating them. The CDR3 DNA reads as TGTGCCAGCAAAAGGAGGGTTGAGACCCAGTACTTC. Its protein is CASKRRVETQYF.

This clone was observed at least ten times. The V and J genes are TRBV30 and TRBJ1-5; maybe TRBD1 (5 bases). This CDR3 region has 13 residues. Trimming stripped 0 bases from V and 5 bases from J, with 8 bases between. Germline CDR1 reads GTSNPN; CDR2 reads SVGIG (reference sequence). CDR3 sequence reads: CAWSVTRDQPQHF. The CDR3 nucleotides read TGTGCCTGGAGTGTGACCAGGGATCAGCCCCAGCATTTT.

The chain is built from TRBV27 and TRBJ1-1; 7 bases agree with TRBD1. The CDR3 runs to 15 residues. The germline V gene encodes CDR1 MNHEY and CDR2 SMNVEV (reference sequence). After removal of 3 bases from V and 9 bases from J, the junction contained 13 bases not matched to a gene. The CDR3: CASSLGTASGVKAFF. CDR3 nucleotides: TGTGCCAGCAGTTTGGGGACAGCCTCGGGTGTGAAAGCTTTCTTT.

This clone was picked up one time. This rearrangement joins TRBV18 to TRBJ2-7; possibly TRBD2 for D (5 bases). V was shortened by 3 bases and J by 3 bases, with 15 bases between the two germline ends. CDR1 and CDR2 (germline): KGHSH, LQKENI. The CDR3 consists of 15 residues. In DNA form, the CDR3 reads TGTGCCAGCTCACCCAAGGGAGAAGCATTCTACGAGCAGTACTTC. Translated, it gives CASSPKGEAFYEQYF.

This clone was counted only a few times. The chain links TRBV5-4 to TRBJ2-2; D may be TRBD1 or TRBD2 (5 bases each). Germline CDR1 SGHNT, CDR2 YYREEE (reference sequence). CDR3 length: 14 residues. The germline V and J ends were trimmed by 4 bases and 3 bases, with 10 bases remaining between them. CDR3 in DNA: TGTGCCAGCAGCGGGGACCTCGACACCGGGGAGCTGTTTTTT. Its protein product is CASSGDLDTGELFF.

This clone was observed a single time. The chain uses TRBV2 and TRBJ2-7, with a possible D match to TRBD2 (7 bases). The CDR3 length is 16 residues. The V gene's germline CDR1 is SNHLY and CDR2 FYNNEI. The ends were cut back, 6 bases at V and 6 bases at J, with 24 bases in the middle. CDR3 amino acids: CASRGGGAALSREQYF. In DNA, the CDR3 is TGTGCCAGCAGAGGTGGGGGGGCGGCGTTGTCCCGCGAGCAGTACTTC.

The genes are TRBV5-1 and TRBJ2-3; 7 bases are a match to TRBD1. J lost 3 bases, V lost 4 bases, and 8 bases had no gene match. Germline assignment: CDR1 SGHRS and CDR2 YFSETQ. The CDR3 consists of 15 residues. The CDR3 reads CASSVRDSKTDTQYF. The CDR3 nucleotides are TGCGCCAGCAGCGTCCGGGACAGTAAAACAGATACGCAGTATTTT.

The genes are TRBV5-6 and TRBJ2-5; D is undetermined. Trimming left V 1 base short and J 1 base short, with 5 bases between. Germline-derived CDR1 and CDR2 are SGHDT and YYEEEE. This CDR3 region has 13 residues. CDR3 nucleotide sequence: TGTGCCAGCAGCTTGTTTTTCCAAGAGACCCAGTACTTC. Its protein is CASSLFFQETQYF.

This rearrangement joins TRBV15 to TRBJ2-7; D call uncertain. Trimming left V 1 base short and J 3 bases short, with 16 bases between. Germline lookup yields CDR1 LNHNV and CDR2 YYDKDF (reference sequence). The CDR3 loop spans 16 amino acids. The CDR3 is CATSRGIRTASYEQYF. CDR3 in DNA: TGTGCCACCAGCAGAGGCATCAGGACCGCTAGCTACGAGCAGTACTTC.

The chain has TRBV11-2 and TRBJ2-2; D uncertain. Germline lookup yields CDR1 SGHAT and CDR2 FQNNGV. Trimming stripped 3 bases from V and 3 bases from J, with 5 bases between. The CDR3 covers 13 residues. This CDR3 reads CASSFTYTGELFF. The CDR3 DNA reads TGTGCCAGCAGCTTTACCTACACCGGGGAGCTGTTTTTT.

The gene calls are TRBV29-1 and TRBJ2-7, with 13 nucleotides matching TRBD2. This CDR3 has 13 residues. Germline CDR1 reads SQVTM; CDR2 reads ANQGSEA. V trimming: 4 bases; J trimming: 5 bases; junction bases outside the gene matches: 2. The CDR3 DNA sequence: TGCAGCGTTGGGGGACTAGCGGGAAACGAGCAGTACTTC. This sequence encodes CSVGGLAGNEQYF.

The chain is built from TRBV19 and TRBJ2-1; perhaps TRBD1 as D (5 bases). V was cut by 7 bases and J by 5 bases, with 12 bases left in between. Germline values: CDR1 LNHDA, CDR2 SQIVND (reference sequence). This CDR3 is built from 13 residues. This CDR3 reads CASNQGINNEQFF. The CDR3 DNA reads TGTGCCAGTAACCAGGGAATCAACAATGAGCAGTTCTTC.

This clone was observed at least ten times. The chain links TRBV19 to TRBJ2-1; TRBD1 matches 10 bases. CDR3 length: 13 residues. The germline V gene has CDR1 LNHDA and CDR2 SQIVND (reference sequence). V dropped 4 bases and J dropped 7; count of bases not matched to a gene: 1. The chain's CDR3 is CASSRQGANEQFF. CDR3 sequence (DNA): TGTGCCAGTAGTAGACAGGGGGCGAATGAGCAGTTCTTC.